What follows are 26 T cell receptor beta chains derived from one specimen sequenced in a study of blood T cell repertoires in COVID-19. Some clones are missing from TCRdb's copy, which holds only in-frame ones; the method was immunoSEQ multiplex PCR. The top ten clones hold roughly 8.7% of a sample with 65,000 to 100,000 clones, about 89% of them seen once. Specimen: peripheral blood. Receptors were obtained from a man aged 50 to 60 with acute or convalescent COVID-19.

V usage is TRBV7-2 and J usage is TRBJ1-5; perhaps TRBD1 as D (5 bases). V was shortened by 2 bases and J by 4 bases, with 15 bases between the two germline ends. This CDR3 has 16 residues. Germline CDR1 reads SGHTA; CDR2 reads FQGNSA. This CDR3 is CASSLSRGSGNQPQHF. In DNA, the CDR3 is TGTGCCAGCAGCTTATCACGGGGGTCGGGAAATCAGCCCCAGCATTTT. The full variable domain, completed using reference TRBV7-2 and TRBJ1-5, is GAGVSQSPSNKVTEKGKDVELRCDPISGHTALYWYRQSLGQGLEFLIYFQGNSAPDKSGLPSDRFSAERTGGSVSTLTIQRTQQEDSAVYLCASSLSRGSGNQPQHFGDGTRLSIL.

This clone has a single count. The chain uses TRBV7-6 and TRBJ1-1, with TRBD1 matching 10 bases. V shed 5 bases and J 1 base; nucleotides not matched to a gene: 7. Germline V lookup: CDR1 SGHVS, CDR2 FNYEAQ. The CDR3 spans 16 residues. The CDR3: CASSPGTGAWNTEAFF. The CDR3 nucleotides are TGTGCCAGCAGCCCCGGGACAGGGGCGTGGAACACTGAAGCTTTCTTT.

The gene calls are TRBV24-1 and TRBJ2-1; 12 nucleotides align to TRBD1. The CDR3 is made up of 22 amino acids. V was pared by 2 bases and J by 1 base, with 17 bases of the junction left unmatched. Germline CDR1 reads KGHDR; CDR2 reads SFDVKD. The CDR3 loop is CATSDSTLSGTGGVGSYNEQFF. Here the CDR3 DNA reads TGTGCCACCAGTGATTCCACTCTATCCGGGACAGGGGGCGTGGGGTCCTACAATGAGCAGTTCTTC.

This clone was seen only a few times. The chain has TRBV3-1 (or the pseudogene TRBV3-2) and TRBJ2-3; 8 nucleotides match TRBD2. With 2 bases clipped from V and 2 bases from J, the junction kept 6 bases outside the gene matches. The germline gives CDR1 LGHDT, CDR2 YNNKEL (reference sequence). The CDR3 spans 16 residues. Here the CDR3 reads CASSQSGGAPTDTQYF. The CDR3 bases are TGTGCCAGCAGCCAATCCGGGGGGGCGCCCACAGATACGCAGTATTTT.

This clone was found once. The CDR3 bases are TGTGCCAGCAGCTTGATTCGAACAACGGGGGAGACCCAGTACTTC. This sequence encodes CASSLIRTTGETQYF. The chain employs TRBV5-6 and TRBJ2-5, with D possibly being TRBD2 (5 bases). There are 15 residues in the CDR3. Germline V CDR1 and CDR2: SGHDT, YYEEEE. V gave up 1 base and J gave up 5 bases, with 15 bases separating them.

The chain links TRBV7-9 to TRBJ1-4; perhaps TRBD1 as D (6 bases). The CDR3 length is 15 residues. Per germline, CDR1 SEHNR and CDR2 FQNEAQ (reference sequence). The V gene lost 5 bases and the J gene lost 4 bases, with 14 bases spanning the gap. CDR3 nucleotides: TGTGCCAGCAGCGGATCAGGGGACTATAATGAAAAACTGTTTTTT. Translating it yields CASSGSGDYNEKLFF.

J is TRBJ1-1 and V is TRBV3-1 (or the pseudogene TRBV3-2); 8 bases line up with TRBD1. The length of the CDR3 is 14 residues. Germline CDR1 is LGHDT and CDR2 is YNNKEL (reference sequence). Unmatched junction bases numbered 14, after V lost 7 bases and J lost 10 bases. CDR3: CASTPGTGGTSAFF. CDR3 DNA sequence: TGTGCCAGCACCCCGGGGACAGGTGGAACTTCAGCTTTCTTT.

The chain uses TRBV6-1 and TRBJ1-2; maybe TRBD1 (6 bases). V lost 1 base and J lost 5, with 11 bases in between. CDR1 and CDR2 (germline): MNHNS, SASEGT. This CDR3 has 14 amino acids. The CDR3 is CASSEGPTGYGYTF. The DNA of the CDR3 is TGTGCCAGCAGTGAAGGTCCGACAGGTTATGGCTACACCTTC.

The chain is built from TRBV5-1 and TRBJ2-7; 8 nucleotides align to TRBD1. Germline-derived CDR1 and CDR2 are SGHRS and YFSETQ. Trimming took 3 bases from V and 3 from J; bases not matched to a gene: 11. CDR3 length equals 16 residues. CDR3 amino acids: CASSSSPGTGYYEQYF. CDR3 nucleotides: TGCGCCAGCAGCTCGTCACCCGGGACAGGATACTACGAGCAGTACTTC. The full variable domain, its missing parts supplied by reference TRBV5-1 and TRBJ2-7, is KAGVTQTPRYLIKTRGQQVTLSCSPISGHRSVSWYQQTPGQGLQFLFEYFSETQRNKGNFPGRFSGRQFSNSRSEMNVSTLELGDSALYLCASSSSPGTGYYEQYFGPGTRLTVT.

The chain links TRBV6-6 to TRBJ2-7, with unresolved D. V lost 5 bases to trimming and J lost 3 bases, with 14 bases between them. CDR3 length equals 14 residues. From germline, CDR1 is MNHNY and CDR2 SVGAGI (reference sequence). CDR3 in amino acids: CASSPRLTDYEQYV. The CDR3 nucleotides read TGTGCCAGCAGTCCCAGGCTCACAGACTACGAGCAGTACGTC.

The CDR3 loop reads CATMNTGGYGYTF. CDR3 sequence (DNA): TGTGCCACCATGAATACAGGGGGCTATGGCTACACCTTC. This rearrangement joins TRBV6-5 to TRBJ1-2, with 8 positions matching TRBD1. This CDR3 region has 13 residues. The J segment lost 4 bases and the V segment lost 10 bases, leaving 8 bases of the junction unmatched. Germline CDR1 MNHEY, CDR2 SVGAGI.

This clone was seen just once. This chain uses TRBV28 with TRBJ2-7; D perhaps matches TRBD1 (6 bases). Germline V gene data show CDR1 as MDHEN and CDR2 as SYDVKM. V was clipped by 4 bases and J by 3 bases, with 22 bases between them. The CDR3 loop spans 17 amino acids. CDR3 bases: TGTGCCAGCAGTTACACGCCAGGGGCAGGGTCCGACTACGAGCAGTACGTC. It yields the protein CASSYTPGAGSDYEQYV.

The gene calls are TRBV15 and TRBJ1-2, with TRBD1 matching 7 bases. The CDR3 loop spans 14 amino acids. V gave up 1 base and J gave up 2 bases; unmatched junction bases: 1. In germline, CDR1 is LNHNV, CDR2 YYDKDF (reference sequence). Here the CDR3 reads CATSRAGQNYGYTF. The CDR3, as DNA: TGTGCCACCAGCAGAGCGGGACAGAACTATGGCTACACCTTC.

CDR3: CASSPDSYEQYV. CDR3 DNA: TGTGCCAGCAGTCCGGACAGCTACGAGCAGTACGTC. The chain combines TRBV28 with TRBJ2-7; possible D gene TRBD1, 6 bases. In germline, CDR1 is MDHEN, CDR2 SYDVKM. The CDR3 loop spans 12 amino acids. Trimming left V 5 bases short and J 3 bases short, with 8 bases between.

This clone was seen a few times. The genes are TRBV7-3 and TRBJ1-1, with D unclear. The V and J ends lost 5 bases and 7 bases respectively, with 17 bases between them. The CDR3 spans 14 residues. Germline loops: CDR1 SGHTA, CDR2 FQGTGA. CDR3 loop: CASSPYGGELEAFF. DNA of the CDR3: TGTGCCAGCAGCCCCTACGGCGGGGAACTTGAAGCTTTCTTT. Together with reference TRBV7-3 and TRBJ1-1, the CDR3 gives the full variable domain: GAGVSQTPSNKVTEKGKYVELRCDPISGHTALYWYRQSLGQGPEFLIYFQGTGAADDSGLPNDRFFAVRPEGSVSTLKIQRTERGDSAVYLCASSPYGGELEAFFGQGTRLTVV.

The chain has TRBV27 and TRBJ2-1; TRBD2 agrees at 10 bases. The CDR3 spans 17 residues. Germline CDR1 and CDR2: MNHEY and SMNVEV (reference sequence). Losses at the gene ends were 8 bases for V and 3 bases for J; bases not matched to a gene: 13. As DNA, the CDR3 is TGTGCCAGCCGAAGTGGCGTAACTAGCGGGGACTACAATGAGCAGTTCTTC. Protein sequence: CASRSGVTSGDYNEQFF.

This chain uses TRBV3-1 (or the pseudogene TRBV3-2) with TRBJ2-2, with a tentative D call TRBD2 (5 bases). The CDR3 runs to 14 residues. V was cut by 10 bases and J by 8 bases, with 20 bases left in between. Germline assignment: CDR1 LGHDT and CDR2 YNNKEL (reference sequence). This CDR3 reads CATTMLASSGELFF. The CDR3 DNA reads as TGTGCCACTACAATGCTAGCTTCCTCTGGGGAGCTGTTTTTT.

This clone was recorded a few times. V usage is TRBV7-2 and J usage is TRBJ2-2; the match to TRBD1 covers 9 bases. CDR3 length: 15 residues. The ends lost 6 bases at V and 4 bases at J; junction bases unmatched: 6. Germline V lookup: CDR1 SGHTA, CDR2 FQGNSA. The CDR3 protein is CASRDGTGITGELFF. CDR3 DNA: TGTGCCAGCAGAGACGGGACAGGGATCACCGGGGAGCTGTTTTTT.

This clone has a single count. The chain is built from TRBV19 and TRBJ1-2; D uncertain. V lost 3 bases and J lost 8, with 16 bases in between. This CDR3 has 14 residues. CDR1 is LNHDA and CDR2 is SQIVND in the germline V gene (reference sequence). The CDR3 here is CASSMLAGSGGYTF. Here the CDR3 DNA reads TGTGCCAGTAGTATGTTGGCTGGCAGCGGCGGCTACACCTTC.

A single count supports this clone. This sequence joins TRBV7-9 and TRBJ1-3; D perhaps matches TRBD1 (6 bases). The CDR3 runs 16 residues. Germline V gene lookup returns CDR1 SEHNR and CDR2 FQNEAQ (reference sequence). V lost 6 bases to trimming and J lost 0 bases, with 15 bases between them. CDR3 loop: CASRLGDRSSGNTIYF. The CDR3 bases are TGTGCCAGCAGACTTGGAGACAGGAGCTCTGGAAACACCATATATTTT.

The chain recombines TRBV29-1 with TRBJ2-3, with 7 bases aligning to TRBD1. The CDR3 spans 13 residues. Trimming at V came to 7 bases and at J to 1 base, leaving 5 bases not matched to a gene. Germline V CDR1 and CDR2: SQVTM, ANQGSEA. In nucleotides, the CDR3 is TGCAGCGCAGGGGGATTGGGCACAGATACGCAGTATTTT. It codes for CSAGGLGTDTQYF.

This chain connects TRBV20-1 to TRBJ1-2; the D is unclear. The CDR3 has 11 residues. Germline CDR1 is DFQATT and CDR2 is SNEGSKA (reference sequence). V lost 3 bases and J 8 bases, leaving 10 bases between the germline ends. CDR3: CSASEVMGYTF. CDR3 sequence (DNA): TGCAGTGCTAGCGAGGTTATGGGCTACACCTTC.

A single count supports this clone. The V and J genes are TRBV6-1 and TRBJ2-7; possibly TRBD1 for D (5 bases). The CDR3 loop spans 15 amino acids. Trimming shortened V by 3 bases and J by 0 bases, and 12 bases separated the two germline ends. The germline CDR1 and CDR2 sequences are MNHNS and SASEGT. This CDR3 is CASSEFLQASYEQYV. The CDR3 bases are TGTGCCAGCAGTGAGTTTCTACAGGCCTCCTACGAGCAGTACGTC.

This chain connects TRBV5-4 to TRBJ2-5; TRBD2 agrees at 8 bases. V trimming: 3 bases; J trimming: 5 bases; junction bases outside the gene matches: 6. CDR1 is SGHNT and CDR2 is YYREEE in the germline V gene (reference sequence). There are 14 residues in the CDR3. CDR3 in amino acids: CASSWDSGAETQYF. The CDR3 DNA sequence: TGTGCCAGCAGCTGGGATAGCGGGGCGGAGACCCAGTACTTC.

The chain combines TRBV14 with TRBJ1-2; no reliable D call. The V end lost 4 bases, the J end lost 5 bases, and 8 bases lay between the germline ends. Germline CDR1 SGHDN, CDR2 FVKESK. The CDR3 extends over 12 amino acids. This chain's CDR3 is CASSPDGYGYTF. The CDR3 nucleotides are TGTGCCAGCAGCCCAGACGGGTATGGCTACACCTTC.

The gene calls are TRBV19 and TRBJ2-3; maybe TRBD2 (5 bases). CDR1 and CDR2 from the germline V gene are LNHDA and SQIVND (reference sequence). This CDR3 has 14 residues. V lost 5 bases and J lost 2, with 11 bases in between. The CDR3 is CASSPGVTTDTQYF. For the CDR3, the DNA is TGTGCCAGTAGTCCCGGGGTCACCACAGATACGCAGTATTTT. Together with reference TRBV19 and TRBJ2-3, the CDR3 gives the full variable domain: DGGITQSPKYLFRKEGQNVTLSCEQNLNHDAMYWYRQDPGQGLRLIYYSQIVNDFQKGDIAEGYSVSREKKESFPLTVTSAQKNPTAFYLCASSPGVTTDTQYFGPGTRLTVL.